The 20 T cell receptor beta chains given below trace back to one sample, sequenced in a study of Graves' ophthalmopathy and Graves' hyperthyroidism. As the template, RNA transcripts were used to amplify TCR beta CDR3 regions. The workflow started with a first-round RT-PCR run with HTBI primers and then moved on to a second-round multiplex PCR. TCRdb re-analysed the multiplex PCR reads in MiXCR, keeping a single row per CDR3 protein. The sample consists of some 350,000 distinct CDR3 sequences, about a sixth of them appearing once. The sample consisted of peripheral blood. These TCRs come from an adult woman with stable Graves' hyperthyroidism.

This chain joins TRBV4-2 and TRBJ1-5, with no clear D. The CDR3 is 17 residues long. The germline V gene has CDR1 LGHNA and CDR2 YNFKEQ. Trimming shortened V by 4 bases and J by 1 base, and 17 bases separated the two germline ends. DNA for the CDR3: TGTGCCAGCAGCCCTTTCTGGGCCGGGGAAAGCAATCAGCCCCAGCATTTT. Translating gives CASSPFWAGESNQPQHF.

This chain uses TRBV30 with TRBJ1-2; unclear D gene. This CDR3 has 13 amino acids. Per the germline V gene, CDR1 is GTSNPN and CDR2 is SVGIG (reference sequence). Trimming stripped 0 bases from V and 8 bases from J, with 13 bases between. The DNA for the CDR3 is TGTGCCTGGAGTGTAAATGCGGCGGGCGGCTACACCTTC. Encoded protein: CAWSVNAAGGYTF. Full variable domain (outside the CDR3, taken from reference TRBV30 and TRBJ1-2): SQTIHQWPATLVQPVGSPLSLECTVEGTSNPNLYWYRQAAGRGLQLLFYSVGIGQISSEVPQNLSASRPQDRQFILSSKKLLLSDSGFYLCAWSVNAAGGYTFGSGTRLTVV.

This clonotype has at least ten counts. The rearrangement joins TRBV12-5 to TRBJ1-1, with D unresolved. The germline CDR1 and CDR2 sequences are LGHNT and FRNRAP. The CDR3 runs to 15 residues. Trimming left V 1 base short and J 1 base short, with 10 bases between. CDR3 loop: CASGLARTANTEAFF. The DNA of the CDR3 is TGTGCTAGTGGTTTGGCTCGGACGGCGAACACTGAAGCTTTCTTT.

This clonotype was seen only once. This chain links TRBV11-2 with TRBJ1-6; 8 bases are shared with TRBD1. This CDR3 contains 17 residues. Trimming took 5 bases from V and 5 from J; bases not matched to a gene: 11. CDR1 and CDR2 from the germline V gene are SGHAT and FQNNGV. The chain's CDR3 is CASSPQGARNNNSPLHF. DNA for the CDR3: TGTGCCAGCAGCCCGCAGGGGGCTCGAAATAATAATTCACCCCTCCACTTT.

This clonotype has ten or more counts. The rearrangement links TRBV2 to TRBJ2-7; TRBD2 matches 12 bases. Unmatched junction bases numbered 9, after V lost 4 bases and J lost 8 bases. Germline assignment: CDR1 SNHLY and CDR2 FYNNEI. The CDR3 runs to 15 residues. CDR3 sequence reads: CASSGGTSGLFKQYF. CDR3 DNA: TGTGCCAGCAGTGGGGGGACTAGCGGGTTGTTCAAGCAGTACTTC.

This clonotype was seen many times. This rearrangement joins TRBV9 to TRBJ1-3; D gene ambiguous. Germline V CDR1 and CDR2: SGDLS, YYNGEE. CDR3 length: 16 residues. V was trimmed by 0 bases and J by 0 bases, leaving 10 bases between them. This CDR3 is CASSVGPGSSGNTIYF. The CDR3 nucleotides are TGTGCCAGCAGCGTAGGGCCGGGGAGCTCTGGAAACACCATATATTTT.

To note about this clonotype: The conserved final phenylalanine or tryptophan is absent from the CDR3, which likely points to a read error. The chain recombines TRBV7-8 with TRBJ1-5; D remains ambiguous. Germline V gene data show CDR1 as SGHVS and CDR2 as FQNEAQ. CDR3 length: 12 amino acids. CDR3 amino acids: CASSLAGVPQHY. DNA of the CDR3: TGTGCCAGTAGCTTAGCGGGAGTGCCCCAGCATTAT.

Many counts were recorded for this clonotype. The chain couples TRBV24-1 to TRBJ2-5, with a possible D match to TRBD1 (6 bases). Trimming removed 1 base from V and 5 bases from J, with 16 bases in between. The CDR3 is 16 residues long. Per the germline V gene, CDR1 is KGHDR and CDR2 is SFDVKD. This chain's CDR3 is CATSDFATGDRETQYF. The CDR3 nucleotides are TGTGCCACCAGTGATTTTGCGACAGGCGACCGGGAGACCCAGTACTTC.

In its sample, this clonotype was seen many times. This chain uses TRBV5-1 with TRBJ2-7, with a tentative D call TRBD1 (6 bases). Germline-derived CDR1 and CDR2 are SGHRS and YFSETQ. The CDR3 covers 16 residues. With 0 bases removed from V and 4 bases from J, the gap between germline ends came to 17 bases. CDR3 sequence reads: CASSLGLGTLKYEQYF. The CDR3 DNA sequence: TGCGCCAGCAGCTTGGGGTTAGGGACATTGAAATACGAGCAGTACTTC.

This clonotype was seen ten or more times. J is TRBJ2-5 and V is TRBV20-1, with 14 bases matching TRBD2. This CDR3 is built from 17 residues. Germline V gene lookup returns CDR1 DFQATT and CDR2 SNEGSKA (reference sequence). V lost 5 bases and J lost 2; bases outside the gene matches: 10. This CDR3 reads CSAHNPRLAGGQETQYF. DNA for the CDR3: TGCAGTGCTCACAACCCCCGACTAGCGGGAGGGCAAGAGACCCAGTACTTC.

This clonotype was seen many times. The junction and the germline gene differ at one end; a read error may be behind it. The chain recombines TRBV6-1 with TRBJ1-1; 8 bases align to TRBD1. The CDR3 is made up of 14 amino acids. The germline V gene has CDR1 MNHNS and CDR2 SASEGT. The CDR3 reads CASSRQGMKTEAFF. The CDR3 nucleotides are TGTGCCAGCAGTCGACAGGGGATGAAGACTGAAGCTTTCTTT.

This clonotype was detected many times. The V call is TRBV19, the J call TRBJ1-1, with 7 positions matching TRBD1. This CDR3 is 12 amino acids long. Looked up from germline, CDR1 is LNHDA and CDR2 is SQIVND (reference sequence). V was clipped by 10 bases and J by 1 base; unmatched bases: 3. Here the CDR3 reads CATRGRNTEAFF. The CDR3 coding sequence is TGTGCCACCAGGGGGAGGAACACTGAAGCTTTCTTT. Complete variable domain (other parts from reference TRBV19 and TRBJ1-1): DGGITQSPKYLFRKEGQNVTLSCEQNLNHDAMYWYRQDPGQGLRLIYYSQIVNDFQKGDIAEGYSVSREKKESFPLTVTSAQKNPTAFYLCATRGRNTEAFFGQGTRLTVV.

Many counts were recorded for this clonotype. The chain is built from TRBV15 and TRBJ1-1, with D possibly being TRBD1 (6 bases). This CDR3 has 15 residues. Deletions cut 3 bases from V and 2 bases from J, with 13 bases between. The V gene's germline CDR1 is LNHNV and CDR2 YYDKDF (reference sequence). DNA for the CDR3: TGTGCCACCAGCAGGGGGGGGCGATTCAACACTGAAGCTTTCTTT. It encodes CATSRGGRFNTEAFF.

This clonotype has more than one count but fewer than ten. The chain is built from TRBV7-2 and TRBJ2-1; maybe TRBD2 (6 bases). The germline V gene encodes CDR1 SGHTA and CDR2 FQGNSA. CDR3 length: 13 amino acids. Trimming removed 7 bases from V and 8 bases from J, with 15 bases in between. CDR3 bases: TGTGCCAGCACCATCGGGGGTCGGGATGAGCAGTTCTTC. Residues: CASTIGGRDEQFF.

Ten or more counts support this clonotype. This chain links TRBV28 with TRBJ2-7, with 7 bases matching TRBD2. The CDR3 loop spans 15 amino acids. V was pared by 5 bases and J by 2 bases, with 9 bases of the junction left unmatched. From germline, CDR1 is MDHEN and CDR2 SYDVKM. The CDR3, as DNA: TGTGCCAGCAGTAGTAGCGGGCCGTGGGCCTACGAGCAGTACTTC. It encodes CASSSSGPWAYEQYF.

The table lists this clonotype with a few counts. The rearrangement uses TRBV4-2 and TRBJ2-2; 8 bases are a match to TRBD2. Germline V gene sequence: CDR1 LGHNA, CDR2 YNFKEQ. V gave up 5 bases and J gave up 4 bases; unmatched junction bases: 6. The CDR3 consists of 15 residues. In DNA form, the CDR3 reads TGTGCCAGCAGCGGGGGACTAGGGGCCACCGGGGAGCTGTTTTTT. Translated, it gives CASSGGLGATGELFF.

This clonotype came up many times. The rearrangement uses TRBV6-1 and TRBJ2-2, with D perhaps TRBD1 (5 bases). Germline lookup yields CDR1 MNHNS and CDR2 SASEGT. Deletions cut 7 bases from V and 6 bases from J, with 21 bases between. The CDR3 length is 16 residues. This CDR3 is CASTPRWQGRAGELFF. Written as DNA, the CDR3 is TGTGCCAGCACTCCAAGATGGCAGGGAAGGGCCGGGGAGCTGTTTTTT.

This clonotype was seen at least ten times. The J gene is TRBJ2-2, the V gene TRBV10-2, with D maybe TRBD2 (5 bases). From germline, CDR1 is WSHSY and CDR2 SAAADI. CDR3 length equals 19 residues. The V and J ends lost 3 bases and 3 bases respectively, with 23 bases between them. CDR3 nucleotides: TGCGCCAGCAGTGAAGGCTTACCATTTAGCAGGAGGCACACCGGGGAGCTGTTTTTT. Its protein product is CASSEGLPFSRRHTGELFF.

This clonotype was seen a few times. V is TRBV27 and J is TRBJ2-2; 13 bases match TRBD2. The V gene end was trimmed by 4 bases and the J gene end by 8 bases; junction bases not matched to a gene: 7. CDR3 length: 16 amino acids. Per the germline V gene, CDR1 is MNHEY and CDR2 is SMNVEV (reference sequence). CDR3 nucleotide sequence: TGTGCCAGCAGTTCCCGGACTAGCGGGAGAAGTGGGGAGCTGTTTTTT. It is translated as CASSSRTSGRSGELFF.

This clonotype was seen ten or more times. At one boundary the junction diverges from the germline segment, which might be a read error. The J gene is TRBJ1-1, the V gene TRBV7-3; TRBD1 aligns across 9 bases. CDR1 and CDR2 (germline): SGHTA, FQGTGA. The CDR3 totals 17 residues. The CDR3 sequence is CASSVTGTGRGDTEAFF. CDR3 bases: TGTGCCAGCAGCGTAACCGGGACAGGGAGGGGTGACACTGAAGCTTTCTTT.